This T cell receptor beta chain is from a study of T cells in Graves' hyperthyroidism and ophthalmopathy. As to this clonotype: Its antigen remains unknown.

With V trimmed by 8 bases and J by 5 bases, 6 bases remained unmatched. In germline, CDR1 is KGHSH, CDR2 LQKENI. This CDR3 is built from 13 residues. The study, taken as a whole, reports: The model predicted ophthalmopathy a median around 6.5 months before onset. A model of 13 V-J features distinguished ophthalmopathy from stable hyperthyroidism.

Diagnoses were established using clinical symptoms, serum thyroxine and TRAb, thyroid ultrasound and orbital computed tomography. Amplified TCR beta CDR3 regions came from RNA transcripts. First-round RT-PCR targeting the TCR CDR3 was performed with the HTBI primer set. Via MiXCR, TCRdb re-called the multiplex PCR reads, giving one row per CDR3 protein. Here the sample spans around 690,000 distinct CDR3 sequences, 17% being singletons. The source material was blood. V is TRBV18 and J is TRBJ1-5, with 7 bases fitting TRBD1. The origin of this receptor is a man aged 50-59 years with Graves' hyperthyroidism. The CDR3 is CASQTGPDQPQHF. CDR3 DNA sequence: TGTGCCAGCCAGACAGGGCCCGATCAGCCCCAGCATTTT. Together with reference TRBV18 and TRBJ1-5, the CDR3 gives the full variable domain: NAGVMQNPRHLVRRRGQEARLRCSPMKGHSHVYWYRQLPEEGLKFMVYLQKENIIDESGMPKERFSAEFPKEGPSILRIQQVVRGDSAAYFCASQTGPDQPQHFGDGTRLSIL.